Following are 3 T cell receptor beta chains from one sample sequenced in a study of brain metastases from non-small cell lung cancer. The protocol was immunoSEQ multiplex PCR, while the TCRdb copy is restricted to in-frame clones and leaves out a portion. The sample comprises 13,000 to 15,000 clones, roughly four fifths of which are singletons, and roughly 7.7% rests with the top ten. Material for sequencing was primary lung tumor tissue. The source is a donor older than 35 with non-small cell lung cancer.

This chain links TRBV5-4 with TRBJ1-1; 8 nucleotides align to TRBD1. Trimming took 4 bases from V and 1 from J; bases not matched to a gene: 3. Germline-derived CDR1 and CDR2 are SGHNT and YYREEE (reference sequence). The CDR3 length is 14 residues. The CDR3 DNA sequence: TGTGCCAGCAGCCCAGGGGGCTCGAACACTGAAGCTTTCTTT. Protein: CASSPGGSNTEAFF.

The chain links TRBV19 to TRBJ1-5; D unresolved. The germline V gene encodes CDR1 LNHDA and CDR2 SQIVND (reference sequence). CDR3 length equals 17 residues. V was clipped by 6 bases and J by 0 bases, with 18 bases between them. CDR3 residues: CASRGAGALNSNQPQHF. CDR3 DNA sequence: TGTGCCAGTAGGGGAGCGGGAGCACTAAATAGCAATCAGCCCCAGCATTTT.

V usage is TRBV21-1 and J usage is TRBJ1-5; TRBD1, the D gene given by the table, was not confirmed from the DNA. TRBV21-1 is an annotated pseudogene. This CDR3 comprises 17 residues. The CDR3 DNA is TGTGCCAGCACCAAACAGGGGTGGTTTGAGCGCAATCAGCCCCAGCATTTT. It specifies CASTKQGWFERNQPQHF.